This T cell receptor (beta chain) was observed in a study of blood T cell repertoires in COVID-19. Overall study context: Sample material is recorded as cDNA or gDNA derived from T cells, B-cell-depleted T cells, or PBMCs.

The protocol was immunoSEQ multiplex PCR, while the TCRdb copy is restricted to in-frame clones and leaves out a portion. The sample holds 40,000 to 45,000 clones; around 90% are singletons and the top ten take approximately 21%. The CDR3 length is 15 residues. Germline CDR1 and CDR2: SGHRS and YFSETQ. With 0 bases removed from V and 1 base from J, the gap between germline ends came to 10 bases. The source material was peripheral blood. The source of this sequence is a man aged 45 to 65 with active COVID-19. The V gene is TRBV5-1, the J gene TRBJ1-1, with no clear D. The CDR3 sequence: CASSLGIGGNTEAFF. CDR3 coding DNA: TGCGCCAGCAGCTTGGGGATTGGAGGGAACACTGAAGCTTTCTTT.